This TCR beta chain comes out of a study of T cells in Graves' hyperthyroidism and ophthalmopathy (dated by TCRdb to the late 2010s). About the full investigation: To identify distinguishing TCR V-J signatures, a discovery cohort of around 100 patients was used, comprising 40 to 45 with Graves' ophthalmopathy and 57 with stable Graves' hyperthyroidism. The roughly 91 discovery patients were randomly split 7:3 into training and test sets. In several Graves' hyperthyroidism patients, the study also compared T-cell repertoires from thyroid tissue with T-cell repertoires from blood. Following sampling, methimazole starting at 30 mg daily was given to hyperthyroidism patients, and high-dose intravenous methylprednisolone was given to ophthalmopathy patients. Prospective prediction of ophthalmopathy was tested in an independent validation cohort of 18 to 20 hyperthyroidism patients and 15 to 17 patients who later progressed to ophthalmopathy. According to the paper, TCR Vbeta CDR3 sequencing was carried out on over 130 peripheral blood samples, which came from 40 to 45 ophthalmopathy, roughly 75 hyperthyroidism and roughly 17 progressor patients. Findings and caveats that apply to the study as a whole: Sample size was not statistically predetermined, and investigators were not blinded to group allocation. In validation, the model predicted progression to ophthalmopathy with 55% to 71% sensitivity and roughly 72% specificity, a median of about 6.7 months before onset. Blood samples also contained most of the expanded thyroid clonotypes (frequency above 0.001), which suggests that blood repertoires may reflect thyroid immune responses. In cross-validation, a model built on a 13 V-J signature told ophthalmopathy apart from stable hyperthyroidism with 87.88% sensitivity and around 84% specificity, and in testing the same model reached 80%/75%.

The junction shows trimming of 5 bases on V and 4 bases on J, plus 18 bases between the germline ends. CDR1 and CDR2 (SNHLY, FYNNEI) derive from the germline V gene. CDR3 length: 15 amino acids, cysteine to phenylalanine. Only the CDR3 part of the read is kept: 45 bases, read in frame from the first base. TCR beta CDR3 regions were amplified from RNA transcripts. The TCR CDR3 was subjected to a first round of RT-PCR using the HTBI primer set and the Qiagen OneStep RT-PCR kit. The libraries were constructed in a second round of multiplex PCR and then size-selected and purified. Libraries were sequenced paired-end with 100 bp reads on an Illumina HiSeq2000. Per the original workflow: SOAPnuke was used to process the raw data, removing reads that contained adapters or uncalled bases, had a mean Phred below 15, or lacked an exact match to the constant primer or identifier. COPE v1.2.5 was used to merge the high-quality paired reads, and each unique nucleotide sequence was defined as a clonotype. MiTCR v1.1 was used to align clonotypes to the IMGT TRBV, TRBD and TRBJ reference segments. The analysis was restricted to V-J combinations with a frequency above 0.0001, which together covered around 99% of the repertoires. A TCS score was defined as the ratio between F50 (clonal expansion) and ExV (chaos), using BLOSUM62-based TCRdist between CDR3 peptides within each V-J. Welch's t-statistics and random forest reduced around 550 V-J features to around 14, which were used in a naive Bayes classifier (R e1071). The similarity between thyroid and blood repertoires was quantified using the Morisita-Horn index. The public reads were reanalyzed by TCRdb: fastp trimming at Q25, MiXCR alignment, in-frame beta chains only. Identical CDR3 protein sequences are pooled into one entry, listed with their most common genes and DNA. What appears here as the V and J calls and clone size reflects TCRdb's work, not the paper's. Here the sample has 480,000 or so distinct CDR3 sequences; approximately 49% occur a single time. The ten largest clones capture about two fifths of the sample.

The study excluded patients with uncontrolled infections, other autoimmune diseases, pregnancy or lactation. Clinical symptoms, serum thyroxine and TRAb, thyroid ultrasound, and orbital computed tomography formed the basis for the diagnoses. Total RNA was extracted using Trizol reagent, and RNA quality was assessed on an Agilent 2100 Bioanalyzer. As concerns this clonotype: The clone's antigen remains unknown. Base qualities are not provided; no much larger clone lies one nucleotide away.

The sequence came from an adult woman with Graves' disease, either hyperthyroidism or ophthalmopathy (not recorded which). This chain joins TRBV2 to TRBJ2-7; the best D guess is TRBD2, with 6 bases matching. The sample comprised peripheral blood or thyroid tissue (not recorded which). This receptor carries the CDR3 CASSPTGTGPYEQYF. The nucleotide sequence reads as follows: TGTGCCAGCAGTCCTACCGGGACTGGACCATACGAGCAGTACTTC. The CDR3, completed at both ends by the reference TRBV2 and TRBJ2-7 genes, gives the full variable domain EPEVTQTPSHQVTQMGQEVILRCVPISNHLYFYWYRQILGQKVEFLVSFYNNEISEKSEIFDDQFSVERPDGSNFTLKIRSTKLEDSAMYFCASSPTGTGPYEQYFGPGTRLTVT.